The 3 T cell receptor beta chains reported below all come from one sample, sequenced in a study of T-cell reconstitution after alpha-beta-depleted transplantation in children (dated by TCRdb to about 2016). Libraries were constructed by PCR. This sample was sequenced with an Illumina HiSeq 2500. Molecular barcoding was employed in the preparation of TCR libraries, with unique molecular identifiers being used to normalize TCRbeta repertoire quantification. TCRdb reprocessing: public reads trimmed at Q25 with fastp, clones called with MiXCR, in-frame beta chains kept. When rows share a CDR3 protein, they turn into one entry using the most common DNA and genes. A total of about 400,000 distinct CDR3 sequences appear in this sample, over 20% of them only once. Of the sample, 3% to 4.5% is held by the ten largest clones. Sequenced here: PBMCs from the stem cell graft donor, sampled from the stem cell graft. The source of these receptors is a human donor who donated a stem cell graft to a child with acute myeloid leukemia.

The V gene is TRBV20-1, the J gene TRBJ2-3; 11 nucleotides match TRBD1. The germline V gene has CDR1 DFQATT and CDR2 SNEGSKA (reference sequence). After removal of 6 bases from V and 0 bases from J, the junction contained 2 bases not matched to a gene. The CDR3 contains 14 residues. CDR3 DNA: TGCAGTGCCGGGGACAGGGGGAGCACAGATACGCAGTATTTT. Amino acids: CSAGDRGSTDTQYF.

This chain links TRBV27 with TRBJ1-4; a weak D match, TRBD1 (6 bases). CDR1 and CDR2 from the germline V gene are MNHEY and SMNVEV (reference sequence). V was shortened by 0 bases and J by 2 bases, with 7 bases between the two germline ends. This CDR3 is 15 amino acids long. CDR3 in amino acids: CASSLSRGTNEKLFF. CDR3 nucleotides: TGTGCCAGCAGTTTATCCAGGGGCACTAATGAAAAACTGTTTTTT.

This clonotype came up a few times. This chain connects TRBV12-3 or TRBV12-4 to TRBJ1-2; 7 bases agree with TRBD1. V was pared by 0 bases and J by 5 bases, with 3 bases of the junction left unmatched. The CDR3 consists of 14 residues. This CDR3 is CASSLAGGGYGYTF. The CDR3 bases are TGTGCCAGCAGTTTAGCAGGGGGCGGATATGGCTACACCTTC.